A single sample is the source of the 18 T cell receptor beta chains below, sequenced in a study of T-cell memory formation after mild COVID-19. Via MiXCR, TCRdb re-called the 5' RACE reads, giving one row per CDR3 protein. The table lists roughly 300,000 distinct CDR3 sequences, 12% to 15% of them singletons, with about 20% in the top ten. The sequenced material came from PBMCs or a T cell subset sorted from them (not recorded which). The receptors shown here come from a man aged 18 to 29 who had mild COVID-19 (a few samples of this study predate the infection). Cell type and time point are not known.

The V gene is TRBV5-4, the J gene TRBJ1-2; D is undetermined. Germline V gives CDR1 SGHNT, CDR2 YYREEE (reference sequence). This CDR3 contains 14 residues. Trimming stripped 0 bases from V and 0 bases from J, with 6 bases between. The CDR3 region has the DNA TGTGCCAGCAGCTTGGTTACAGCTAACTATGGCTACACCTTC. Amino acid sequence: CASSLVTANYGYTF.

The chain uses TRBV5-1 and TRBJ2-4; 8 bases align to TRBD1. With V trimmed by 4 bases and J by 0 bases, 6 bases remained unmatched. Germline CDR1 is SGHRS and CDR2 is YFSETQ. CDR3 length equals 16 residues. The CDR3 is CASSAGQGLAKNIQYF. CDR3 in DNA: TGCGCCAGCAGCGCCGGACAGGGTCTAGCCAAAAACATTCAGTACTTC.

This clonotype was observed a few times. The rearrangement links TRBV28 to TRBJ2-7; D may be TRBD1 (6 bases). Trimming cost V 4 bases and J 2 bases, with 12 bases left between them. This CDR3 is built from 14 residues. Germline CDR1 MDHEN, CDR2 SYDVKM. CDR3 amino acids: CASSSTTGPYEQYV. In DNA form, the CDR3 reads TGTGCCAGCAGTTCAACGACAGGACCCTACGAGCAGTACGTC.

This clonotype was counted only a few times. J is TRBJ1-2 and V is TRBV28; perhaps TRBD1 as D (5 bases). V was cut by 6 bases and J by 1 base, with 18 bases left in between. The CDR3 spans 16 residues. Germline loops: CDR1 MDHEN, CDR2 SYDVKM. The CDR3 bases are TGTGCCAGCAGGCCCCCGCGGGGGTCGGGTAACTATGGCTACACCTTC. Protein: CASRPPRGSGNYGYTF.

This chain links TRBV4-3 with TRBJ1-1; maybe TRBD1 (6 bases). V lost 3 bases to trimming and J lost 4 bases, with 15 bases between them. Germline-derived CDR1 and CDR2 are LGHNA and YSLEER. The CDR3 consists of 15 residues. CDR3 in amino acids: CASSHISQGSTEAFF. The CDR3, as DNA: TGCGCCAGCAGCCATATATCTCAGGGGAGCACTGAAGCTTTCTTT.

This chain links TRBV30 with TRBJ1-1; no clear D. V was clipped by 2 bases and J by 8 bases, with 21 bases between them. CDR1 GTSNPN and CDR2 SVGIG come from the germline V gene (reference sequence). This CDR3 spans 15 amino acids. The CDR3 here is CAWSSIPGGRFEAFF. In DNA form, the CDR3 reads TGTGCCTGGAGTTCGATTCCAGGAGGCCGTTTCGAAGCTTTCTTT.

The V call is TRBV5-1, the J call TRBJ1-2, with D possibly matching TRBD1 (5 bases). CDR3 size: 18 residues. The germline gives CDR1 SGHRS, CDR2 YFSETQ. Trimming left V 0 bases short and J 4 bases short, with 22 bases between. The CDR3 bases are TGCGCCAGCAGCTTGGCCGGAACGGGGCGGGGGGACCTCTATGGCTACACCTTC. Translation: CASSLAGTGRGDLYGYTF.

J is TRBJ1-5 and V is TRBV6-1, with a weak D call TRBD1 (6 bases). Germline V CDR1 and CDR2: MNHNS, SASEGT. This CDR3 has 14 residues. Trimming removed 7 bases at V and 2 bases at J, with 12 bases between. Here the CDR3 reads CASMQGNGNQPQHF. DNA of the CDR3: TGTGCCAGCATGCAGGGGAATGGCAATCAGCCCCAGCATTTT.

There are a few counts of this clonotype. V is TRBV5-6 and J is TRBJ1-2; TRBD1 is a possible D gene (5 bases). V shed 4 bases and J shed 9 bases, with 13 bases lying between them. Germline V lookup: CDR1 SGHDT, CDR2 YYEEEE. CDR3 size: 12 residues. CDR3 nucleotide sequence: TGTGCCAGCAGCCCGGGTGGGGCTAGCTACACCTTC. It specifies CASSPGGASYTF.

This clonotype came up a few times. The gene calls are TRBV6-5 and TRBJ2-1; a weak D match, TRBD1 (6 bases). V lost 6 bases, J lost 5 bases, and 20 bases lay in between. Germline assignment: CDR1 MNHEY and CDR2 SVGAGI. The CDR3 has 16 amino acids. In DNA, the CDR3 is TGTGCCAGCAGATATACCGGTGGGACACCGAACAATGAGCAGTTCTTC. It specifies CASRYTGGTPNNEQFF.

This clonotype was picked up many times. The germline gene is not matched at one end of the junction; a read error may be the cause. This chain connects TRBV5-1 to TRBJ2-5; TRBD2 matches at 10 bases. This CDR3 is 15 amino acids long. CDR1 and CDR2 (germline): SGHRS, YFSETQ. CDR3 loop: CASSLTSGDQQTQYF. The CDR3 nucleotides read TGCGCCAGCAGCTTGACTAGCGGGGACCAACAGACCCAGTACTTC.

V gene TRBV25-1 combines with J gene TRBJ1-1; TRBD1 matches 11 bases. V lost 3 bases and J lost 6; bases outside the gene matches: 6. CDR3 size: 15 residues. Germline CDR1 is MGHDK and CDR2 is SYGVNS. The CDR3 here is CASSEDRGLSAEAFF. For the CDR3, the DNA is TGTGCCAGCAGTGAGGACAGGGGGCTCTCGGCTGAAGCTTTCTTT.

This clonotype was detected ten times or more. This chain links TRBV29-1 with TRBJ2-5; the match to TRBD1 covers 10 bases. The V segment lost 7 bases and the J segment 4 bases; nucleotides outside the gene matches: 9. Looked up from germline, CDR1 is SQVTM and CDR2 is ANQGSEA. The length of the CDR3 is 14 residues. The DNA for the CDR3 is TGCAGCGCGAGCGGACAGGGGGTGGCAGAGACCCAGTACTTC. Its protein product is CSASGQGVAETQYF.

Many counts were recorded for this clonotype. The chain is built from TRBV5-1 and TRBJ2-5; D not resolved. In germline, CDR1 is SGHRS, CDR2 YFSETQ. The germline V and J ends were trimmed by 0 bases and 5 bases, with 11 bases remaining between them. CDR3 length equals 14 residues. The CDR3 sequence: CASSLVPPGETQYF. CDR3 bases: TGCGCCAGCAGCTTGGTTCCCCCCGGGGAGACCCAGTACTTC.

This rearrangement joins TRBV7-8 to TRBJ2-3; no clear D. This CDR3 spans 15 amino acids. Trimming removed 4 bases from V and 4 bases from J, with 15 bases in between. Germline values: CDR1 SGHVS, CDR2 FQNEAQ. The CDR3 reads CASSSFGSWSDTQYF. As DNA, the CDR3 is TGTGCCAGCAGCTCTTTCGGTAGCTGGTCAGATACGCAGTATTTT.

J is TRBJ1-1 and V is TRBV6-5, with D possibly being TRBD1 (5 bases). This CDR3 contains 15 residues. Germline lookup yields CDR1 MNHEY and CDR2 SVGAGI. V was cut by 2 bases and J by 8 bases, with 18 bases left in between. The CDR3 nucleotides are TGTGCCAGCAGTTACCTTCCAGGGAGGAACGCCGAAGCTTTCTTT. Translation gives CASSYLPGRNAEAFF.

J is TRBJ1-1 and V is TRBV10-3; D is uncertain. This CDR3 comprises 13 residues. The V gene lost 6 bases and the J gene lost 1 base, with 9 bases spanning the gap. The germline V gene encodes CDR1 ENHRY and CDR2 SYGVKD. The CDR3 protein is CAISFQGNTEAFF. CDR3 coding DNA: TGTGCCATCAGCTTCCAAGGGAACACTGAAGCTTTCTTT.

The chain has TRBV12-5 and TRBJ1-2; possible D gene TRBD1, 5 bases. Trimming pared 10 bases from V and 0 bases from J, leaving 15 bases between. Germline V lookup: CDR1 LGHNT, CDR2 FRNRAP. CDR3 size: 14 residues. This chain's CDR3 is CATWQQGTNYGYTF. The CDR3 DNA is TGTGCTACCTGGCAGCAGGGAACTAACTATGGCTACACCTTC. Using reference TRBV12-5 and TRBJ1-2 for the parts outside the CDR3, the full variable domain is DARVTQTPRHKVTEMGQEVTMRCQPILGHNTVFWYRQTMMQGLELLAYFRNRAPLDDSGMPKDRFSAEMPDATLATLKIQPSEPRDSAVYFCATWQQGTNYGYTFGSGTRLTVV.